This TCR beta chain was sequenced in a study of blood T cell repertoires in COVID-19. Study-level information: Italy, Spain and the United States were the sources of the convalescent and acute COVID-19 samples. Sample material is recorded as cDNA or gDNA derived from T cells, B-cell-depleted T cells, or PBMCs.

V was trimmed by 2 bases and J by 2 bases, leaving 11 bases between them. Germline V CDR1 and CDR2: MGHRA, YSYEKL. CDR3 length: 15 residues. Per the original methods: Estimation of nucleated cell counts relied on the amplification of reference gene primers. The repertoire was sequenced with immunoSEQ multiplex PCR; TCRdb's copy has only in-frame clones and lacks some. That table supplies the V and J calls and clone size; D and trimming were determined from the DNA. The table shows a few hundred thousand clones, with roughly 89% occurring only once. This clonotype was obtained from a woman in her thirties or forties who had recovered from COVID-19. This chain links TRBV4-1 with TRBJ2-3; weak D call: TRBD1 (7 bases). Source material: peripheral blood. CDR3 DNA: TGCGCCAGCAGCCAAAGACAGGGACTCACAGATACGCAGTATTTT. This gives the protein CASSQRQGLTDTQYF.